The next 3 T cell receptor beta chains were all read from a single sample in a study of PD-1 blockade in classical Hodgkin lymphoma. Here immunoSEQ multiplex PCR was the method, and the copy in TCRdb shows in-frame clones only, minus some. The sample has roughly 20,000 clones; over 70% are singletons. Noted time point: cycle 4 day 1 (C4D1), after six to seven weeks of nivolumab. In every patient, relapse followed autologous stem cell transplantation, while exposure to brentuximab vedotin differed. The sequencing used peripheral blood mononuclear cells (PBMCs), collected before the fourth cycle of nivolumab. All receptors come from a human donor with classical Hodgkin lymphoma.

The CDR3 nucleotides are TGTGCCAGCAGCGTATATGGGACGGGGGTTATAGATACGCAGTATTTT. Protein product: CASSVYGTGVIDTQYF. The chain is built from TRBV9 and TRBJ2-3, with a possible D match to TRBD2 (6 bases). The CDR3 covers 16 residues. The germline V gene encodes CDR1 SGDLS and CDR2 YYNGEE. V lost 1 base and J 5 bases, leaving 17 bases between the germline ends.

This clone was seen just once. The chain is built from TRBV7-9 and TRBJ2-1; D is ambiguous. CDR1 is SEHNR and CDR2 is FQNEAQ in the germline V gene (reference sequence). The CDR3 loop spans 15 amino acids. V was pared by 1 base and J by 6 bases, with 13 bases between. This CDR3 is CASSLGPLMSNEQFF. CDR3 DNA: TGTGCCAGCAGCTTAGGACCATTGATGAGCAATGAGCAGTTCTTC.

The chain carries TRBV5-1 and TRBJ1-1; the match to TRBD1 covers 7 bases. V shed 0 bases and J 0 bases; nucleotides not matched to a gene: 5. The CDR3 has 16 amino acids. The germline V gene has CDR1 SGHRS and CDR2 YFSETQ. In DNA form, the CDR3 reads TGCGCCAGCAGCTTGGGACAGGGCCGGTTGAACACTGAAGCTTTCTTT. Protein sequence: CASSLGQGRLNTEAFF.